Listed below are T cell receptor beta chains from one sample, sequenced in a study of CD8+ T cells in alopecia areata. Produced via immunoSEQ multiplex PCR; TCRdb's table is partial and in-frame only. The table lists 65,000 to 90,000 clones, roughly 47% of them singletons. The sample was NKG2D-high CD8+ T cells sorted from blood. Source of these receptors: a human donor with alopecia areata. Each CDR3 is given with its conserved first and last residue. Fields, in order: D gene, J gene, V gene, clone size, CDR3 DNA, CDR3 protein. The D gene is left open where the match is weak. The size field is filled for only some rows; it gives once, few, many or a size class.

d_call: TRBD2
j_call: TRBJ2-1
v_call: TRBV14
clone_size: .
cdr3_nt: TGTGCCAGCAGCGACCGGACTAGCCGGATAAATGAGCAGTTCTTC
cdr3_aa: CASSDRTSRINEQFF

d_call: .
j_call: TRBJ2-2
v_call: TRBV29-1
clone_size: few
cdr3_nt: TGCAGCGTTGAAGAGGGGGTCAGTCGAGACACCGGGGAGCTGTTTTTT
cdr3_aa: CSVEEGVSRDTGELFF

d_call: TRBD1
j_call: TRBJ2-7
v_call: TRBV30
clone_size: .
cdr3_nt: TGTGCCTGGACCATCGGACAGGGGGCCTACGAGCAGTACTTC
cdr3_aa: CAWTIGQGAYEQYF

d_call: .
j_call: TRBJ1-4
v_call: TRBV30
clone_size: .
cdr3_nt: TGTGCCTGGAGGGGAGGGATGGAAAAACTGTTTTTT
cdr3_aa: CAWRGGMEKLFF

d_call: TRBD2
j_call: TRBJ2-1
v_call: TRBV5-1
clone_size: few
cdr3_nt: TGCGCCAGCAGCTTTGGACTAGCCAATGAGCAGTTCTTC
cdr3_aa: CASSFGLANEQFF

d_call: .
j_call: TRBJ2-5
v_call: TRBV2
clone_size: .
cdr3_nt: TGTGCCAGCAGTGACGAACCCGGAACGGAGACCCAGTACTTC
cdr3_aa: CASSDEPGTETQYF

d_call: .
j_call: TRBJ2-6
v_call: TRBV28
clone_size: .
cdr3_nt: TGTGCCAGCATCAGACGCTCTGGGGCCAACGTCCTGACTTTC
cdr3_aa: CASIRRSGANVLTF

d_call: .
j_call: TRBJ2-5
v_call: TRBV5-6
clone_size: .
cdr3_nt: TGTGCCAGCAGCACAGGGAGTTCAGAGACCCAGTACTTC
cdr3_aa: CASSTGSSETQYF

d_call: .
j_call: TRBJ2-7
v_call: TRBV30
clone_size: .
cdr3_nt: TGTGCCTGGGACGAAGGGGTTCCCTACGAGCAGTACTTC
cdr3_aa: CAWDEGVPYEQYF

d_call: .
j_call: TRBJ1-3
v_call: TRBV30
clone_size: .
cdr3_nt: TGTGCCTGGAGTGTTTTGGGGTTTGGAAACACCATATATTTT
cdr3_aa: CAWSVLGFGNTIYF

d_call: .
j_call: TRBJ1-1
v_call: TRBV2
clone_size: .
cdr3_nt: TGTGCCAGCACCAACCCACAGACAGCGAACACTGAAGCTTTCTTT
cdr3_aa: CASTNPQTANTEAFF

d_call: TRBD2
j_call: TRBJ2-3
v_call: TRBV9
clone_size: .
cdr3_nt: TGTGCCAGCAGCCTGTACGGGACTAGCGGGACTAGCACAGATACGCAGTATTTT
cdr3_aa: CASSLYGTSGTSTDTQYF

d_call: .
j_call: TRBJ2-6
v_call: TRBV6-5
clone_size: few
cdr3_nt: TGTGCCAGCAGTTACCTCTCTGGGGCCAACGTCCTGACTTTC
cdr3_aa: CASSYLSGANVLTF

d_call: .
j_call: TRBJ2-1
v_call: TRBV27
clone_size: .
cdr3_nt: TGTGCCAGCAGTCCCTCGCCCTTACTGGGGCAGTTCTTC
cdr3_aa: CASSPSPLLGQFF

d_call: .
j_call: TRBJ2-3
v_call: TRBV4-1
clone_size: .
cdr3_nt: TGCGCCAGCAGCTATGAGGGGGGTACAGATACGCAGTATTTT
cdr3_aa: CASSYEGGTDTQYF

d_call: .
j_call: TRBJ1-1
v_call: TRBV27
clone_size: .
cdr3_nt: TGTGCCAGCAGTTCCCACACCGGAACATGGGCGGCTTTCTTT
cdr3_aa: CASSSHTGTWAAFF

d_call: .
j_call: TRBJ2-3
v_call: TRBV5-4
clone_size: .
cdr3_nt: TGTGCCAGCAGCTCGGGGGACAGCCAAGATACGCAGTATTTT
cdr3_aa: CASSSGDSQDTQYF

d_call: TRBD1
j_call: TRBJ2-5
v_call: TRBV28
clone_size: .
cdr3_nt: TGTGCCAGCAGTTTTAGGGACAGTCAAGAGACCCAGTACTTC
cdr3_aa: CASSFRDSQETQYF

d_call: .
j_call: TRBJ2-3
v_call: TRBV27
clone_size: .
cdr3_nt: TGTGCCAGCAGTTTATCGCCTAGCCGGTCCACAGATACGCAGTATTTT
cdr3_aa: CASSLSPSRSTDTQYF

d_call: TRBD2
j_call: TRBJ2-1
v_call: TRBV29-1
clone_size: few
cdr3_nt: TGCAGCGTTTCCGTAGCGGGGGAGCAGTTCTTC
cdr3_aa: CSVSVAGEQFF